This T cell receptor beta chain came from a study of T cell responses to AZD1222 COVID-19 vaccine. Points on this clone: Its antigen is not identified.

The table came from immunoSEQ multiplex PCR; TCRdb's copy has only in-frame clones and leaves some out. The data show 180,000 or so clones, about 87% seen once. General study results and limits: The study reported that nearly half of spike-specific TCRs target unmutated variant regions. Repertoires in all cases were sampled only once the peak T cell response had passed. Elevations in Spike-specific TCR breadth and depth followed administration of two AZD1222 doses.

The sequenced sample was peripheral blood, obtained 28 days after the second dose of the MenACWY control vaccine. This clonotype originated in an adult who received the MenACWY meningococcal vaccine as a control.

The CDR3 is CASSQVNLQGTQGAFF. In nucleotides, the CDR3 is TGCGCCAGCAGCCAAGTGAATTTGCAGGGGACCCAGGGGGCTTTCTTT. V is TRBV4-1 and J is TRBJ1-1; possibly TRBD1 for D (6 bases). The germline gives CDR1 MGHRA, CDR2 YSYEKL. The V end was cut by 1 base, the J end by 11 bases, with 23 bases between. This CDR3 has 16 residues.